This T cell receptor (beta chain) was recovered during a study of shared clonotypes between healthy human individuals. This CDR3 is 15 amino acids long. Germline assignment: CDR1 SEHNR and CDR2 FQNEAQ (reference sequence). V lost 1 base to trimming and J lost 2 bases, with 8 bases between them. Per sorted-subset replicate PCR, input was around 200 ng DNA, representing tens of thousands of T cell genomes. The method was immunoSEQ multiplex PCR; TCRdb's version includes in-frame clones alone and lacks a portion of them. The table has roughly 2 million clones, roughly 94% seen once. Study outcomes and limitations: Larger estimated richness was generally recorded for naive subsets relative to memory subsets. Relative to clonotypes present in all four donors, those not shared had lower generation probabilities.

Only Caucasian adults living in Nashville, Tennessee made up the donor group. About this clone: Its antigen is as yet unknown.

The rearrangement uses TRBV7-9 and TRBJ2-2, with D tentatively TRBD1 (6 bases). The clonotype comes from a man between 18 and 29 years old in good health. The sample consisted of naive CD4+ T cells sorted from blood. Subset in this sample: CD45RA+ positively selected. The CDR3 DNA follows: TGTGCCAGCAGCTTAGGGGGGCACAACACCGGGGAGCTGTTTTTT. Translated, it gives CASSLGGHNTGELFF.